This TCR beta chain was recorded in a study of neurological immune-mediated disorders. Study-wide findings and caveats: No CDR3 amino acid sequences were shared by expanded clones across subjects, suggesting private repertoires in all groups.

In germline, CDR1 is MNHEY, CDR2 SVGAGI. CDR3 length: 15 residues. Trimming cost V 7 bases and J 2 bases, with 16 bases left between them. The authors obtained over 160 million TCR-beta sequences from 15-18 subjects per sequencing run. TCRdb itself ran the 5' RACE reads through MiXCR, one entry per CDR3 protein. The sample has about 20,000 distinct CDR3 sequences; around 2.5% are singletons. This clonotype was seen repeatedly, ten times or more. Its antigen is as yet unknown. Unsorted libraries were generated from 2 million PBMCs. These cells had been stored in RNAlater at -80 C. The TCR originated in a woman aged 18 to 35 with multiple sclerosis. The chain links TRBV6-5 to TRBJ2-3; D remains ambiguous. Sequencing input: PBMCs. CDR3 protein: CASTKDRTLTDTQYF. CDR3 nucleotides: TGTGCCAGCACTAAGGACCGTACTCTCACAGATACGCAGTATTTT.